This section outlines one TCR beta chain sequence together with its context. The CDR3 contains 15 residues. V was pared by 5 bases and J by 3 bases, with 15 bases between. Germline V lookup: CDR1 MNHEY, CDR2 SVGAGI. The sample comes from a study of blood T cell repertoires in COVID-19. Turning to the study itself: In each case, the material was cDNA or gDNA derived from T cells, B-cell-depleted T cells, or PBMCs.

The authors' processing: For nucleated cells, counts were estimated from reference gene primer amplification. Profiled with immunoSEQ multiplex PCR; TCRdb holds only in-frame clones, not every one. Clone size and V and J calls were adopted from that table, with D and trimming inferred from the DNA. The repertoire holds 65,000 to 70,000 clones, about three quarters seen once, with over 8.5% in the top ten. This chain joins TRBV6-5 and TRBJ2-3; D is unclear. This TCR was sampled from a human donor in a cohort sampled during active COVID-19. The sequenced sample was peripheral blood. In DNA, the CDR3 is TGTGCCAGCAGTCTACCGTCCCTAGGAACAGATACGCAGTATTTT. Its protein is CASSLPSLGTDTQYF.